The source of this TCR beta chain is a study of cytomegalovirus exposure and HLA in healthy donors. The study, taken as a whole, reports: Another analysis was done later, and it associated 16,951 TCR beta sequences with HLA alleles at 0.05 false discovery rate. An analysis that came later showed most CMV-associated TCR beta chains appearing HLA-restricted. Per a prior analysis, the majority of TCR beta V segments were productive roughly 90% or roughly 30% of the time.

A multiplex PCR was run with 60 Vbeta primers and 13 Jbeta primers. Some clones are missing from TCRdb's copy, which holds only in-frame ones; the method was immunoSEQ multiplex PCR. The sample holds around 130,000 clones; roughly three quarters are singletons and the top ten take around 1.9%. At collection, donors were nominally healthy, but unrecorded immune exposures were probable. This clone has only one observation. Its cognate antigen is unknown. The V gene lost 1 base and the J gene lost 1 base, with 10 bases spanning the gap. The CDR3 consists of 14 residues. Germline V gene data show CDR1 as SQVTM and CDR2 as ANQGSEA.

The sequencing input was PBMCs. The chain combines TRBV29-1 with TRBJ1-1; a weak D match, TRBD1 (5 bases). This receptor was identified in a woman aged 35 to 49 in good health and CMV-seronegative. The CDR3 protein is CSVEVTVSNTEAFF. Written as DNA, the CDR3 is TGCAGCGTTGAAGTGACAGTTTCGAACACTGAAGCTTTCTTT. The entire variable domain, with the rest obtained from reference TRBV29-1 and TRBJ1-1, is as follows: SAVISQKPSRDICQRGTSLTIQCQVDSQVTMMFWYRQQPGQSLTLIATANQGSEATYESGFVIDKFPISRPNLTFSTLTVSNMSPEDSSIYLCSVEVTVSNTEAFFGQGTRLTVV.